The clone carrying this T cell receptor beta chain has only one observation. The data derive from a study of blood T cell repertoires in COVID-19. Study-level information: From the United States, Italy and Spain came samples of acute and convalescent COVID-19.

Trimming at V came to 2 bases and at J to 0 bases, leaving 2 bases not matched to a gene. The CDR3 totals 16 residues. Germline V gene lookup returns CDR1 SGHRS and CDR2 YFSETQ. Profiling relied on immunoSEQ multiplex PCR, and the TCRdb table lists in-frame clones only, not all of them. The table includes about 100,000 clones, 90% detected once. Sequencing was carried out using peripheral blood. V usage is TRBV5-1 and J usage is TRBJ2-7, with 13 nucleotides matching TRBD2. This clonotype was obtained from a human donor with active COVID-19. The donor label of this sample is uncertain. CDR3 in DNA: TGCGCCAGCAGCTTTGGGACTAGCGGGGTCTCCTACGAGCAGTACTTC. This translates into CASSFGTSGVSYEQYF.